This record looks at one T cell receptor (beta chain) sequence and its context. Its antigen remains unidentified. The CDR3 runs to 14 residues. CDR1 SNHLY and CDR2 FYNNEI come from the germline V gene. Trimming left V 8 bases short and J 0 bases short, with 14 bases between. This entry is derived from a study of cytomegalovirus exposure and HLA in healthy donors. Study findings and constraints: Follow-up analysis later connected one missense variant in DCLRE1C with trimming of TCR beta V- and J-genes.

In the PCR, 60 Vbeta and 13 Jbeta primers were used. Here immunoSEQ multiplex PCR was the method, and the copy in TCRdb shows in-frame clones only, minus some. The data show approximately 270,000 clones, under 90% seen once. The TCR originated in a girl aged 2-10 years in good health and CMV-seronegative. Input material: PBMCs. This chain uses TRBV2 with TRBJ2-7; D is uncertain. The CDR3 reads CASVEAWSSYEQYF. The CDR3 DNA follows: TGTGCCAGCGTCGAGGCCTGGAGCTCCTACGAGCAGTACTTC.